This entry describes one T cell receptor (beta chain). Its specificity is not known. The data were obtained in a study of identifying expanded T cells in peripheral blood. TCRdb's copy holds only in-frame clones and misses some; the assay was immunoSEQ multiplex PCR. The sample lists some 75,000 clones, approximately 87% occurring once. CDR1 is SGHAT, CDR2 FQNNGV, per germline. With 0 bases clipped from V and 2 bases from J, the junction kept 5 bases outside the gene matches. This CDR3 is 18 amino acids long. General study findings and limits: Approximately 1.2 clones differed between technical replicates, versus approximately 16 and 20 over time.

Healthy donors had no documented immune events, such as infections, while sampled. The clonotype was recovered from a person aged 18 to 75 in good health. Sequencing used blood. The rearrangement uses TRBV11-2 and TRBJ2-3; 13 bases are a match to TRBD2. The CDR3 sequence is CASSLDPGLAGATDTQYF. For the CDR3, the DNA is TGTGCCAGCAGCTTAGATCCAGGACTAGCGGGAGCCACAGATACGCAGTATTTT. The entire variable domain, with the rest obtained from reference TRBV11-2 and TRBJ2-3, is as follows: EAGVAQSPRYKIIEKRQSVAFWCNPISGHATLYWYQQILGQGPKLLIQFQNNGVVDDSQLPKDRFSAERLKGVDSTLKIQPAKLEDSAVYLCASSLDPGLAGATDTQYFGPGTRLTVL.